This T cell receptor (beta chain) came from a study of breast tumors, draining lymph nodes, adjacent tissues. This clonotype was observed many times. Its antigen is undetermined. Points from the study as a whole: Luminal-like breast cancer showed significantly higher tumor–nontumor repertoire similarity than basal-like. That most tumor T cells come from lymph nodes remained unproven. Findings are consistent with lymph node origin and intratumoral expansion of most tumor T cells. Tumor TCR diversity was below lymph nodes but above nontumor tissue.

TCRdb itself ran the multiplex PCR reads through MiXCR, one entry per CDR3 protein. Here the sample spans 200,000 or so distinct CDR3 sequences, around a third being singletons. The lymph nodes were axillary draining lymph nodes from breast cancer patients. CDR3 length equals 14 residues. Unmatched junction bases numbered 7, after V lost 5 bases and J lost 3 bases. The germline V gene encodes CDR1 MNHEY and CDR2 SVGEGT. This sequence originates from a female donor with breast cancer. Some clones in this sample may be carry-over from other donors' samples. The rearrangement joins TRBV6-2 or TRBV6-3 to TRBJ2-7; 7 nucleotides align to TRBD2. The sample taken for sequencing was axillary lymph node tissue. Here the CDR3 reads CASSTGTMIYEQYF. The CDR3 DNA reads TGTGCCAGCAGTACCGGGACTATGATCTACGAGCAGTACTTC.